Below are 20 T cell receptor beta chains sequenced from a single sample in a study of blood T cell repertoires in COVID-19. The data were produced by immunoSEQ multiplex PCR, yet TCRdb's version contains in-frame clones alone and is incomplete. Among 180,000 or so clones listed, approximately 91% were seen once. The sequencing sample was made of peripheral blood. Receptors were obtained from a man between 18 and 35 years old with active or convalescent COVID-19.

This clone has a handful of counts. This chain links TRBV19 with TRBJ1-3; no clear D. Germline CDR1 reads LNHDA; CDR2 reads SQIVND (reference sequence). Trimming cost V 9 bases and J 0 bases, with 9 bases left between them. The CDR3 spans 13 residues. In DNA, the CDR3 is TGTGCCAGCCGCGAGAACTCTGGAAACACCATATATTTT. Residues: CASRENSGNTIYF.

CDR3 amino acids: CASSRVAGNTIYF. Here the CDR3 DNA reads TGTGCCAGTAGCAGGGTTGCTGGAAACACCATATATTTT. The chain joins TRBV19 to TRBJ1-3, with D perhaps matching TRBD1 (5 bases). Between the trimmed V and J ends, which lost 6 bases and 2 bases, there was a span of 8 bases. Germline V gene data show CDR1 as LNHDA and CDR2 as SQIVND (reference sequence). This CDR3 contains 13 residues.

This clone has only a few counts. The chain has TRBV2 and TRBJ1-2; perhaps TRBD1 as D (6 bases). CDR1 and CDR2 from the germline V gene are SNHLY and FYNNEI. The V and J ends lost 8 bases and 4 bases respectively, with 17 bases between them. This CDR3 comprises 14 residues. The CDR3 DNA reads as TGTGCCAGCGGATACAGGGAAGAGGGCTATGGCTACACCTTC. Its translation is CASGYREEGYGYTF.

The CDR3 nucleotides read TGTGCCAGCAGTGAAGAGGGCGGGCGATACTACAATGAGCAGTTCTTC. This sequence encodes CASSEEGGRYYNEQFF. The chain carries TRBV2 and TRBJ2-1; maybe TRBD2 (5 bases). The V end was cut by 1 base, the J end by 3 bases, with 13 bases between. The CDR3 runs 16 residues. Germline CDR1 is SNHLY and CDR2 is FYNNEI.

This clone was seen once. The CDR3 bases are TGTGCCAGCAGCTCCATCTACGAGCAGTACTTC. This sequence encodes CASSSIYEQYF. The chain joins TRBV5-6 to TRBJ2-7; D not certain. The V gene's germline CDR1 is SGHDT and CDR2 YYEEEE. Trimming shortened V by 3 bases and J by 3 bases, and 4 bases separated the two germline ends. The length of the CDR3 is 11 residues.

The chain couples TRBV6-4 to TRBJ2-1, with 7 bases fitting TRBD2. J was trimmed by 8 bases and V by 3 bases; bases with no gene match: 7. The CDR3 sequence is 14 residues long. The germline V gene encodes CDR1 MRHNA and CDR2 SNTAGT. DNA for the CDR3: TGTGCCAGCAGTGAGGGTGGGAGGGCCGATGAGCAGTTCTTC. Its translation is CASSEGGRADEQFF.

J is TRBJ1-1 and V is TRBV7-8; D may be TRBD1 (6 bases). The V gene's germline CDR1 is SGHVS and CDR2 FQNEAQ. V shed 4 bases and J shed 8 bases, with 14 bases lying between them. The CDR3 is 13 residues long. The CDR3 loop reads CASSSLEGGEAFF. The CDR3 DNA reads as TGTGCCAGCAGCTCACTCGAGGGGGGGGAAGCTTTCTTT. Complete variable domain (other parts from reference TRBV7-8 and TRBJ1-1): GAGVSQSPRYKVAKRGQDVALRCDPISGHVSLFWYQQALGQGPEFLTYFQNEAQLDKSGLPSDRFFAERPEGSVSTLKIQRTQQEDSAVYLCASSSLEGGEAFFGQGTRLTVV.

The chain is built from TRBV30 and TRBJ1-2; 8 nucleotides agree with TRBD1. The CDR3 has 14 residues. Unmatched junction bases numbered 7, after V lost 3 bases and J lost 4 bases. Germline CDR1 reads GTSNPN; CDR2 reads SVGIG (reference sequence). The CDR3 spells CAWRAGTGSYGYTF. In nucleotides, the CDR3 is TGTGCCTGGAGGGCCGGGACAGGAAGCTATGGCTACACCTTC.

A remark on this clone: Other DNA sequences within the sample encode an identical CDR3. This rearrangement joins TRBV4-3 to TRBJ2-1; 16 bases are a match to TRBD2. Losses at the gene ends were 4 bases for V and 0 bases for J; bases not matched to a gene: 3. The CDR3 is 18 residues long. Germline CDR1 is LGHNA and CDR2 is YSLEER. The CDR3 reads CASSPGLAGGSSYNEQFF. CDR3 nucleotides: TGCGCCAGCAGCCCGGGACTAGCGGGAGGGAGCTCCTACAATGAGCAGTTCTTC.

There are a few counts of this clone. The chain recombines TRBV18 with TRBJ2-7; 9 bases fit TRBD1. Germline assignment: CDR1 KGHSH and CDR2 LQKENI. Trimming at V came to 3 bases and at J to 4 bases, leaving 7 bases not matched to a gene. CDR3 size: 15 residues. CDR3 coding DNA: TGTGCCAGCTCACCGCTGGGACAGGGTTCATACGAGCAGTACTTC. Residues: CASSPLGQGSYEQYF. Supplemented by reference TRBV18 and TRBJ2-7, the full variable domain reads NAGVMQNPRHLVRRRGQEARLRCSPMKGHSHVYWYRQLPEEGLKFMVYLQKENIIDESGMPKERFSAEFPKEGPSILRIQQVVRGDSAAYFCASSPLGQGSYEQYFGPGTRLTVT.

V gene TRBV5-6 combines with J gene TRBJ2-7; 9 bases match TRBD1. CDR1 is SGHDT and CDR2 is YYEEEE in the germline V gene. Trimming removed 3 bases from V and 3 bases from J; junction bases left unmatched: 10. This CDR3 spans 16 amino acids. This CDR3 reads CASSSNTNRGLYEQYF. The CDR3 region has the DNA TGTGCCAGCAGCTCAAATACGAACAGGGGGCTCTACGAGCAGTACTTC.

This clone came up a few times. CDR3 bases: TGTGCCAGCAGCTTAGGGGCAGGGAGGTTGAACACTGAAGCTTTCTTT. Translated, it gives CASSLGAGRLNTEAFF. The chain links TRBV7-8 to TRBJ1-1; the D gene is possibly TRBD1 (5 bases). The CDR3 is 16 residues long. From germline, CDR1 is SGHVS and CDR2 FQNEAQ. Trimming cost V 1 base and J 0 bases, with 12 bases left between them.

CDR3 region: CASSTGQVGSPLHF. For the CDR3, the DNA is TGTGCCAGCAGCACGGGACAGGTGGGATCACCCCTCCACTTT. The chain carries TRBV9 and TRBJ1-6; 8 nucleotides match TRBD1. CDR3 length equals 14 residues. Germline V gene sequence: CDR1 SGDLS, CDR2 YYNGEE. V shed 4 bases, J shed 10 bases, and the junction held 7 bases outside the gene matches.

This clone was seen only once. This rearrangement joins TRBV4-2 to TRBJ1-4; 8 positions match TRBD1. This CDR3 contains 16 residues. With 0 bases clipped from V and 8 bases from J, the junction kept 8 bases outside the gene matches. CDR1 and CDR2 (germline): LGHNA, YNFKEQ. The CDR3 DNA reads TGTGCCAGCAGCCAAGACACGGACAGGGAATCGGAAAAACTGTTTTTT. This translates into CASSQDTDRESEKLFF.

The V call is TRBV11-3, the J call TRBJ2-3; D gene unclear. The length of the CDR3 is 12 residues. Germline assignment: CDR1 SGHNT and CDR2 YENEEA. V was shortened by 3 bases and J by 2 bases, with 3 bases between the two germline ends. Here the CDR3 DNA reads TGTGCCAGCAGCTTCCACACAGATACGCAGTATTTT. It yields the protein CASSFHTDTQYF.

The J gene is TRBJ2-2, the V gene TRBV19; 9 nucleotides line up with TRBD2. Losses at the gene ends were 3 bases for V and 9 bases for J; bases not matched to a gene: 11. The germline V gene has CDR1 LNHDA and CDR2 SQIVND (reference sequence). This CDR3 contains 16 residues. The CDR3 DNA reads TGTGCCAGTAGTATCGCGGCTAGCGGGGCGTACCGGGAGCTGTTTTTT. This codes for CASSIAASGAYRELFF.

The V and J genes are TRBV14 and TRBJ1-2; perhaps TRBD1 as D (5 bases). CDR3 length: 15 amino acids. Germline values: CDR1 SGHDN, CDR2 FVKESK. Trimming cost V 4 bases and J 1 base, with 13 bases left between them. DNA for the CDR3: TGTGCCAGCAGCCCCATGTGGGGGGGTAACTATGGCTACACCTTC. Its protein is CASSPMWGGNYGYTF.

This clone was observed a few times. The J gene is TRBJ1-1, the V gene TRBV7-8, with a possible D match to TRBD1 (6 bases). The CDR3 has 14 amino acids. Trimming stripped 6 bases from V and 0 bases from J, with 11 bases between. The V gene's germline CDR1 is SGHVS and CDR2 FQNEAQ. Here the CDR3 DNA reads TGTGCCAGCAGGCGGGGGGCCCTGAACACTGAAGCTTTCTTT. It specifies CASRRGALNTEAFF.

The V call is TRBV9, the J call TRBJ2-7, with D possibly TRBD2 on 6 matching bases. CDR3 length: 16 residues. Germline V gene lookup returns CDR1 SGDLS and CDR2 YYNGEE. Trimming shortened V by 0 bases and J by 4 bases, and 17 bases separated the two germline ends. The CDR3 DNA reads as TGTGCCAGCAGCGTAGCCTCAGGCGGGAACAATTACGAGCAGTACTTC. This translates into CASSVASGGNNYEQYF.

The chain combines TRBV5-4 with TRBJ1-1; weak D call: TRBD1 (5 bases). Trimming pared 4 bases from V and 7 bases from J, leaving 20 bases between. Germline lookup yields CDR1 SGHNT and CDR2 YYREEE (reference sequence). The CDR3 extends over 15 amino acids. The CDR3 protein is CASSARNTRRDEAFF. The CDR3, as DNA: TGTGCCAGCAGCGCAAGAAATACTCGCAGGGATGAAGCTTTCTTT.